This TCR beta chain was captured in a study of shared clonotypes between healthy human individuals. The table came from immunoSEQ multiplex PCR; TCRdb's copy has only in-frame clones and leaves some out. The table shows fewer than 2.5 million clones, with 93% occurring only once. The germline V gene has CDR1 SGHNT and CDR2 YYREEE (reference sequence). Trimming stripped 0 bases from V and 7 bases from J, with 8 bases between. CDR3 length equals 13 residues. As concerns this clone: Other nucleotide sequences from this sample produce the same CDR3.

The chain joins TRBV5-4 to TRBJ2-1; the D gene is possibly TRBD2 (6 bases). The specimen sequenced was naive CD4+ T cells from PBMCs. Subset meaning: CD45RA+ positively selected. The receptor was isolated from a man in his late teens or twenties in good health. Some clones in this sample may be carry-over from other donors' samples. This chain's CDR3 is CASSLAGGNEQFF. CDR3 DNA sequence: TGTGCCAGCAGCTTGGCCGGGGGTAATGAGCAGTTCTTC. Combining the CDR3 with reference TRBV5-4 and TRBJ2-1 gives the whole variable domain ETGVTQSPTHLIKTRGQQVTLRCSSQSGHNTVSWYQQALGQGPQFIFQYYREEENGRGNFPPRFSGLQFPNYSSELNVNALELDDSALYLCASSLAGGNEQFFGPGTRLTVL.